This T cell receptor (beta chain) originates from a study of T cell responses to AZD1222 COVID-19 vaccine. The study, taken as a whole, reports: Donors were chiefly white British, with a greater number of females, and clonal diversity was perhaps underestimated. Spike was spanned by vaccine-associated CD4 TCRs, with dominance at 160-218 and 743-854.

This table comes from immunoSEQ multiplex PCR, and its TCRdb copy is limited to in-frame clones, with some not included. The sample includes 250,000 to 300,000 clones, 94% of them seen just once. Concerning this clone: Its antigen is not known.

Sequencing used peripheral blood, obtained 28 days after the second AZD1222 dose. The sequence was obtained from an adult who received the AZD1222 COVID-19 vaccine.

CDR3 DNA: TGTGCCAGCAGCGGGGGTACCGGGGAGCTGTTTTTT. It yields the protein CASSGGTGELFF. The V gene is TRBV27, the J gene TRBJ2-2, with a tentative D call TRBD2 (6 bases). Germline loops: CDR1 MNHEY, CDR2 SMNVEV (reference sequence). The CDR3 is 12 amino acids. The V end lost 6 bases, the J end lost 5 bases, and 7 bases lay between the germline ends.